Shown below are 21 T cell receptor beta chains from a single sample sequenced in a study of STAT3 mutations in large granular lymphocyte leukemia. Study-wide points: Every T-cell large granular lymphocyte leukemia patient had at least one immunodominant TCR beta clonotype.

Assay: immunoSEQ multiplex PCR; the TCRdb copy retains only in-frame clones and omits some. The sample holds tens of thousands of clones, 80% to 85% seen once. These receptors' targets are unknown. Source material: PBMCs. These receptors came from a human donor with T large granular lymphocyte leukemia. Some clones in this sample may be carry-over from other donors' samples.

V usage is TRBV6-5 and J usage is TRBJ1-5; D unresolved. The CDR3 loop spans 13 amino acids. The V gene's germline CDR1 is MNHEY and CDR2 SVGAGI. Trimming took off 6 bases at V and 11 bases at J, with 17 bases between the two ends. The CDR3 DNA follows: TGTGCCAGCAGCCCTAAGACCCGGGATTCCCAGCATTTT. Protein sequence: CASSPKTRDSQHF.

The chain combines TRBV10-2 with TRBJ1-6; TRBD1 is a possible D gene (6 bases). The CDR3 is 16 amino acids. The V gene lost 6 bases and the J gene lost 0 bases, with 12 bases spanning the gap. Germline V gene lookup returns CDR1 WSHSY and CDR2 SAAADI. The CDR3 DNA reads TGCGCCAGCAGGACAGGTGGGATCTCCTATAATTCACCCCTCCACTTT. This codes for CASRTGGISYNSPLHF.

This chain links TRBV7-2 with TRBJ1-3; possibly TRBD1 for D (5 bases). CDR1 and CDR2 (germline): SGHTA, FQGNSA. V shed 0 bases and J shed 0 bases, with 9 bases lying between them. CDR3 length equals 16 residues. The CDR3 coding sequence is TGTGCCAGCAGCTTAGCGGGACGGAACTCTGGAAACACCATATATTTT. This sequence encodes CASSLAGRNSGNTIYF.

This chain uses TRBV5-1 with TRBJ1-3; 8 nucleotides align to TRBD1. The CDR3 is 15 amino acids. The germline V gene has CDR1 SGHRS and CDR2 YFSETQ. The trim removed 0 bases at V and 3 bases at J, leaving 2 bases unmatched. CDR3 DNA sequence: TGCGCCAGCAGCTTGGGCGGACAGGGTGGAAACACCATATATTTT. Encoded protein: CASSLGGQGGNTIYF.

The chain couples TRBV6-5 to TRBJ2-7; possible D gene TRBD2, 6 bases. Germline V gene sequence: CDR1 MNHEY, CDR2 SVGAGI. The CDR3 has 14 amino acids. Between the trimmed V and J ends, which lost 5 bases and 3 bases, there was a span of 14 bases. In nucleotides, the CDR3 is TGTGCCAGCAGTCGGGACTGGTCGCTCTACGAGCAGTACTTC. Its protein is CASSRDWSLYEQYF.

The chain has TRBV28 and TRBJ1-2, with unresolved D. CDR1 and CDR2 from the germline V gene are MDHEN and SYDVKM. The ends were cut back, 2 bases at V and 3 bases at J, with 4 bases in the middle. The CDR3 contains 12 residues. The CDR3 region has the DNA TGTGCCAGCAGTTTAGGGGACTATGGCTACACCTTC. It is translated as CASSLGDYGYTF.

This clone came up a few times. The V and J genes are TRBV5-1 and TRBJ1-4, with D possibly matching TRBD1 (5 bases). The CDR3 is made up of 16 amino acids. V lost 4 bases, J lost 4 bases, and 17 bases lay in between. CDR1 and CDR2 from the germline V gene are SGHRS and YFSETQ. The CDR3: CASSPFLDSINEKLFF. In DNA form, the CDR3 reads TGCGCCAGCAGCCCCTTTCTCGACAGTATTAATGAAAAACTGTTTTTT. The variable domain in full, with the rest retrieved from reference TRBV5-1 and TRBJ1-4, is KAGVTQTPRYLIKTRGQQVTLSCSPISGHRSVSWYQQTPGQGLQFLFEYFSETQRNKGNFPGRFSGRQFSNSRSEMNVSTLELGDSALYLCASSPFLDSINEKLFFGSGTQLSVL.

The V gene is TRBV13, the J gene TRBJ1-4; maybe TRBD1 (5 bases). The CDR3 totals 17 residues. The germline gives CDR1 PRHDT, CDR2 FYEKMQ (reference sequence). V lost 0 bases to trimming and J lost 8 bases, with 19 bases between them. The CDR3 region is CASSLGPQGGREEKLFF. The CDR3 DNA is TGTGCCAGCAGCTTAGGCCCCCAGGGAGGGCGTGAAGAAAAACTGTTTTTT.

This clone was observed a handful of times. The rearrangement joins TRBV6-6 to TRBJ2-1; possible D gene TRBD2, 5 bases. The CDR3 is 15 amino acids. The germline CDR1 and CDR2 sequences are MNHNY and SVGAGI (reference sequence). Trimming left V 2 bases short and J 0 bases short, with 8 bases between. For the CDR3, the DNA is TGTGCCAGCAGTTACGAGGGATTCTCCTACAATGAGCAGTTCTTC. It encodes CASSYEGFSYNEQFF.

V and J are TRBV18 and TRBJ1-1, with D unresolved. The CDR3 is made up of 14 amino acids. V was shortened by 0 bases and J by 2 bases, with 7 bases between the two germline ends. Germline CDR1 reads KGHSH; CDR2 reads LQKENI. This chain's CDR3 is CASSPPWDNTEAFF. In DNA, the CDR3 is TGTGCCAGCTCACCACCTTGGGATAACACTGAAGCTTTCTTT.

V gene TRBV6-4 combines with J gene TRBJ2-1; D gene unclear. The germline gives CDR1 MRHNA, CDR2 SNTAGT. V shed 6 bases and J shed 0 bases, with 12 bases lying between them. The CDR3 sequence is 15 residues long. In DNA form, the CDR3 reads TGTGCCAGCAGACCCGACGTAAACTCCTACAATGAGCAGTTCTTC. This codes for CASRPDVNSYNEQFF.

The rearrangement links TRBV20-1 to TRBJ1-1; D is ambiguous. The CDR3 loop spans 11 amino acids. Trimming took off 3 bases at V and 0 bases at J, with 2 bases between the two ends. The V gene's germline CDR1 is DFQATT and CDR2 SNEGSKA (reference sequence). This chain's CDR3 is CSARVNTEAFF. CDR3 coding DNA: TGCAGTGCTAGGGTGAACACTGAAGCTTTCTTT.

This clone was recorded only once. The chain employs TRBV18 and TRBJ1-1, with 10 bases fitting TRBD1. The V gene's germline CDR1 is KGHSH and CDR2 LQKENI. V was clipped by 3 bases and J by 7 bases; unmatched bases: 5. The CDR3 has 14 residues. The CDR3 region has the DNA TGTGCCAGCTCACCCCTAGGACAGGGGGGTGAAGCTTTCTTT. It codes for CASSPLGQGGEAFF.

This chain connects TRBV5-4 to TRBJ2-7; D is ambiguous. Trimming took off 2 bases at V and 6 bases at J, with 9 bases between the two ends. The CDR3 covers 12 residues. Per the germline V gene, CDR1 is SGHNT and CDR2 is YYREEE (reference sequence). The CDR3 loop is CASSFDSGEQYF. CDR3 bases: TGTGCCAGCAGCTTCGACTCAGGCGAGCAGTACTTC.

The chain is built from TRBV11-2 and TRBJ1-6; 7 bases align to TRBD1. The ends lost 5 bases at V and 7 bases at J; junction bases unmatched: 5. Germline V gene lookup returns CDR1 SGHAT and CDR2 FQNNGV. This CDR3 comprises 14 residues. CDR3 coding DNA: TGTGCCAGCAGCCCACAGACAGGGAATTCACCCCTCCACTTT. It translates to CASSPQTGNSPLHF.

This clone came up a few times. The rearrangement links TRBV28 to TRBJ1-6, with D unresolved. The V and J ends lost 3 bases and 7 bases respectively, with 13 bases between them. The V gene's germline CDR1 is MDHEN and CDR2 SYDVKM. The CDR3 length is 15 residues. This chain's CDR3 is CASSFGSLRNSPLHF. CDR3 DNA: TGTGCCAGCAGTTTTGGGAGTTTAAGGAATTCACCCCTCCACTTT.

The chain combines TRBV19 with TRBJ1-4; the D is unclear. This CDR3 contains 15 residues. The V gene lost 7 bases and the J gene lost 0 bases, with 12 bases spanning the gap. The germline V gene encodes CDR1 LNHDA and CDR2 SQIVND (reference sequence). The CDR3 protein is CASTLEGATNEKLFF. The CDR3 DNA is TGTGCCAGTACTTTGGAGGGTGCAACTAATGAAAAACTGTTTTTT.

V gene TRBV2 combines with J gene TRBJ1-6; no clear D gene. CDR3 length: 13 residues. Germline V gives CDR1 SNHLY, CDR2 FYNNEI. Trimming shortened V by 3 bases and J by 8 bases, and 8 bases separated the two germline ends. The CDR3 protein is CASSDSQDSPLHF. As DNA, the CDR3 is TGTGCCAGCAGTGATTCGCAGGATTCACCCCTCCACTTT. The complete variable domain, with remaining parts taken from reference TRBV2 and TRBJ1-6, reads EPEVTQTPSHQVTQMGQEVILRCVPISNHLYFYWYRQILGQKVEFLVSFYNNEISEKSEIFDDQFSVERPDGSNFTLKIRSTKLEDSAMYFCASSDSQDSPLHFGNGTRLTVT.

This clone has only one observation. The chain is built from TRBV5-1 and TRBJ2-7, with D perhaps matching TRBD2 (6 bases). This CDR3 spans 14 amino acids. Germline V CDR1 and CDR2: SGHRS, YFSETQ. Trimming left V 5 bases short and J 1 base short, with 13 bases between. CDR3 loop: CASRRDPVSYEQYV. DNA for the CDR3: TGCGCCAGCAGGCGGGACCCCGTTTCCTACGAGCAGTACGTC.

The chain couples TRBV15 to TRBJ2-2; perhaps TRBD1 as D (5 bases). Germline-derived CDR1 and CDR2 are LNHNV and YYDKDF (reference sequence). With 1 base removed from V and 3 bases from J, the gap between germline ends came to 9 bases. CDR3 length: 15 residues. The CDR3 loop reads CATSRGRVDTGELFF. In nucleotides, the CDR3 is TGTGCCACCAGCAGAGGCAGGGTCGACACCGGGGAGCTGTTTTTT. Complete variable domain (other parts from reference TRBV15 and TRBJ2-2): DAMVIQNPRYQVTQFGKPVTLSCSQTLNHNVMYWYQQKSSQAPKLLFHYYDKDFNNEADTPDNFQSRRPNTSFCFLDIRSPGLGDTAMYLCATSRGRVDTGELFFGEGSRLTVL.

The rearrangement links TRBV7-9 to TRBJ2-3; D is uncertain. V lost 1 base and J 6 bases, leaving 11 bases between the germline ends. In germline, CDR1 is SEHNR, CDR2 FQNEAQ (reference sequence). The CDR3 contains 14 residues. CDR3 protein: CASSLGAIVDTQYF. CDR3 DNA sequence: TGTGCCAGCAGCTTAGGGGCGATCGTCGATACGCAGTATTTT. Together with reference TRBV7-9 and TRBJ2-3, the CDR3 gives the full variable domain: DTGVSQNPRHKITKRGQNVTFRCDPISEHNRLYWYRQTLGQGPEFLTYFQNEAQLEKSRLLSDRFSAERPKGSFSTLEIQRTEQGDSAMYLCASSLGAIVDTQYFGPGTRLTVL.